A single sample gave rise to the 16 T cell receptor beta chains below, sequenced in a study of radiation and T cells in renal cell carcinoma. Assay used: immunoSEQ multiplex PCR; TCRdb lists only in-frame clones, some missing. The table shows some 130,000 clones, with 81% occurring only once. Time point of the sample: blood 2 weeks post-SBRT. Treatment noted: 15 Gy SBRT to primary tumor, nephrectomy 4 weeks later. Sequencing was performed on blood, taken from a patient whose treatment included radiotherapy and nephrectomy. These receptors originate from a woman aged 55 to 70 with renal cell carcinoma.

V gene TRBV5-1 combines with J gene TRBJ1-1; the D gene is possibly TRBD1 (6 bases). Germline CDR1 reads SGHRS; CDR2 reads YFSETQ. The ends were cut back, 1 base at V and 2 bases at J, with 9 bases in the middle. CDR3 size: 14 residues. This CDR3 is CASSLPGTNTEAFF. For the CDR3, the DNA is TGCGCCAGCAGCTTGCCCGGGACAAACACTGAAGCTTTCTTT.

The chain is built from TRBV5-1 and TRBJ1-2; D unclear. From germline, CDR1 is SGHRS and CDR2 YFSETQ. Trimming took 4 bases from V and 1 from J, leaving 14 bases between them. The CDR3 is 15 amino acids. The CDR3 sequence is CASSPGSVGNYGYTF. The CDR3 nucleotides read TGCGCCAGCAGCCCCGGGTCGGTCGGTAACTATGGCTACACCTTC.

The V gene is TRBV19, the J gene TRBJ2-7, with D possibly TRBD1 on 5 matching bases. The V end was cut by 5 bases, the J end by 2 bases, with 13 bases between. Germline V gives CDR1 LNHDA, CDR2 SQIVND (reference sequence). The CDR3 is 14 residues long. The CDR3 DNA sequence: TGTGCCAGTAGTTACGACAGAGTACCCTACGAGCAGTACTTC. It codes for CASSYDRVPYEQYF.

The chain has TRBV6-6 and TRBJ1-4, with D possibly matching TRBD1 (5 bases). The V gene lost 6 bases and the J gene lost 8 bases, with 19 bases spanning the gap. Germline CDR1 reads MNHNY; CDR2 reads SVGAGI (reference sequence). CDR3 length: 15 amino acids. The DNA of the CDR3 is TGTGCCAGCAGCGCCGGACAAGGTGTTCAGGAAAAACTGTTTTTT. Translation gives CASSAGQGVQEKLFF.

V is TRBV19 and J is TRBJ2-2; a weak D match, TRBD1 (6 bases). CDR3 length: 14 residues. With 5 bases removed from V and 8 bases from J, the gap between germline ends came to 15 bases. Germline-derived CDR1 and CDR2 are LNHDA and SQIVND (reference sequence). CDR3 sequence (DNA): TGTGCCAGTAGTCCACGACAGGCTGGGGGGGAGCTGTTTTTT. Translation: CASSPRQAGGELFF.

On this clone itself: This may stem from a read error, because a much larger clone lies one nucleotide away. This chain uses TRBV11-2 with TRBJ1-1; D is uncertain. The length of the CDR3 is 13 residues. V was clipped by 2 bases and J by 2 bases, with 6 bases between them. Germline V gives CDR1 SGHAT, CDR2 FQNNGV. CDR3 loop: CASSLRANTEAFF. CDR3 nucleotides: TGTGCCAGCAGCTTACGAGCCAACACTGAAGCTTTCTTT.

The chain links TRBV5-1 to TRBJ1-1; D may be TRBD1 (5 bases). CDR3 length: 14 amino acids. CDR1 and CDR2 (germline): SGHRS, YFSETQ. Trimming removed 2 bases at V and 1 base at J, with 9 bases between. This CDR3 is CASSLVGQNTEAFF. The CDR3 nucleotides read TGCGCCAGCAGCTTAGTGGGGCAGAACACTGAAGCTTTCTTT.

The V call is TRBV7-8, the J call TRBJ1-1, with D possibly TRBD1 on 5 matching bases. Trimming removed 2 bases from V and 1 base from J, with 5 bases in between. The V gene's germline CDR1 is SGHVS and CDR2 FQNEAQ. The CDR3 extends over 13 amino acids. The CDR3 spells CASSLQGNTEAFF. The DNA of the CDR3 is TGTGCCAGCAGCTTACAGGGGAACACTGAAGCTTTCTTT.

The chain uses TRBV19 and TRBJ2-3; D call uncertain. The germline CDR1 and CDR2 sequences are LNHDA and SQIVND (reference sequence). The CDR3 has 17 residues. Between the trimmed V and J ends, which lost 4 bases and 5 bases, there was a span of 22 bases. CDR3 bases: TGTGCCAGTAGTAAAGGTGTGCGAGTGAGCGAAATAGATACGCAGTATTTT. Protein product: CASSKGVRVSEIDTQYF.

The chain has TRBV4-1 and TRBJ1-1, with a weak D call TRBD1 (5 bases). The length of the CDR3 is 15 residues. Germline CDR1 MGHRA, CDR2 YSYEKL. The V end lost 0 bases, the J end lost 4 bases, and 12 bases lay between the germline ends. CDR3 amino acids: CASSQEVRVFTEAFF. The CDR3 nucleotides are TGCGCCAGCAGCCAAGAGGTCAGGGTTTTCACTGAAGCTTTCTTT.

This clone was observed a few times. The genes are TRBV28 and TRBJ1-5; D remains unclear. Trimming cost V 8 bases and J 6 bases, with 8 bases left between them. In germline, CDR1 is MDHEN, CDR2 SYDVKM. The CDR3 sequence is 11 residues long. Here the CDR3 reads CASGVSQPQHF. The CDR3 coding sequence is TGTGCCAGCGGGGTCTCTCAGCCCCAGCATTTT.

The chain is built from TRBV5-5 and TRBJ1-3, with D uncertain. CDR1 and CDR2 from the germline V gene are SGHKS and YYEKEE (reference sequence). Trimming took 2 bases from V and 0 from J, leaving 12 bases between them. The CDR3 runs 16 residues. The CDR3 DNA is TGTGCCAGCAGCTTCAGTTTGCAGTCCTCTGGAAACACCATATATTTT. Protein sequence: CASSFSLQSSGNTIYF.

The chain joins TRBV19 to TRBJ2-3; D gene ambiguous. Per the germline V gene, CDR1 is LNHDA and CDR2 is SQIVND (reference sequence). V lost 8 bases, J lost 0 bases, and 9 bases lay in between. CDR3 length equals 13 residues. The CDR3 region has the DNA TGTGCCAGTTGTGCGCGTAGCACAGATACGCAGTATTTT. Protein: CASCARSTDTQYF.

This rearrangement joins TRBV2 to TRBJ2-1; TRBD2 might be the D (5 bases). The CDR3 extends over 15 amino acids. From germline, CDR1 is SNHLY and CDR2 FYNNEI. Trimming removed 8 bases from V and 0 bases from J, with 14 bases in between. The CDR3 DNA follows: TGTGCCAGCGATCGGACGGGGAGCTCCTACAATGAGCAGTTCTTC. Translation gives CASDRTGSSYNEQFF. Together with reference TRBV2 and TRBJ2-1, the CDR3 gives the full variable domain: EPEVTQTPSHQVTQMGQEVILRCVPISNHLYFYWYRQILGQKVEFLVSFYNNEISEKSEIFDDQFSVERPDGSNFTLKIRSTKLEDSAMYFCASDRTGSSYNEQFFGPGTRLTVL.

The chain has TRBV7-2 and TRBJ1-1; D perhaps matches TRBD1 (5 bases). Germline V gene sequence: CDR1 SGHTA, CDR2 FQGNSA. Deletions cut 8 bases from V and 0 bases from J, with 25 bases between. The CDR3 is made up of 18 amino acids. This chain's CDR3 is CASSQMGEGIVMNTEAFF. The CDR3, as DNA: TGTGCCAGCTCGCAGATGGGGGAGGGAATCGTCATGAACACTGAAGCTTTCTTT.

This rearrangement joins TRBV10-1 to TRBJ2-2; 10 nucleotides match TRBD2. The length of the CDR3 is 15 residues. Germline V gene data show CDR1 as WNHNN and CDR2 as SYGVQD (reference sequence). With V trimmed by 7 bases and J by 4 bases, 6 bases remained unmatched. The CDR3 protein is CASTQSGGATGELFF. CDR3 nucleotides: TGCGCCAGCACCCAAAGCGGGGGGGCCACCGGGGAGCTGTTTTTT.